Sequencing of this T cell receptor beta chain was carried out in a study of cytomegalovirus exposure and HLA in healthy donors (TCRdb year 2017). Turning to the overall study: The 550 to 750 repertoires of the first cohort and the 120 validation repertoires were produced on the same platform, according to a later analysis. Besides the first cohort of approximately 670 subjects, a separate validation cohort made up of 120 different subjects was used. The study combined high-throughput TCR immunosequencing, statistical association of individual TCRs with disease status, and machine learning to predict cytomegalovirus infection status. The study was designed to test whether signatures of past pathogen exposure could be identified by cataloging public T cell receptors.

Receptor amplification or capture employed the immunoSEQ multiplex PCR assay. The authors' pipeline ran thus. A statistical classification framework was built to diagnose cytomegalovirus status from the catalog of TCR beta chain sequences. TCRdb retrieved this table from immuneACCESS and kept in-frame rearrangements only. Not all clones are present; in checked studies, unresolved V genes account for under half, and no reason is known for the remainder. V and J calls and clone size follow that table, whereas D and trimming were derived from the DNA. The sample includes about 140,000 clones, with 88% observed a single time. The ten largest clones take up 7.9% of the sample. The donors were included in the validation cohort of 90 to 150 subjects, a group kept apart from the roughly 610-subject first cohort. The research as a whole found: The study gave a list of 150 to 200 TCR beta chains associated with cytomegalovirus. In vitro tests confirmed that a few of the cytomegalovirus-associated TCR beta chains recognize cytomegalovirus antigens. In both the original and validation cohorts, the classifier was reported to diagnose cytomegalovirus status with high specificity and sensitivity. In a later analysis, TCRs clustered in the first cohort were found to also tend to co-occur in the roughly 110 validation repertoires, with 85% to 95% of cluster scores above 0. While some public TCRs were present in many individuals, most TCR sequences turned up only very rarely across donors. The authors suggested that the approach could potentially be extended to other disease states and immunological phenotypes. A later analysis lacked HLA typing for the validation cohort, so it scored co-occurrence in that cohort across all 130 or so repertoires.

From V the trimming removes 5 bases and from J it removes 8 bases, while the gene matches leave 11 bases of the junction unaccounted for. The germline V gene (reference sequence) yields SEHNR for CDR1 and FQNEAQ for CDR2. The CDR3 starts with the cysteine, ends with the phenylalanine, and has 14 residues. CDR3 DNA is the only sequence kept; it has 42 bases, read in frame from the first base. A note on this clone: The antigen it recognizes is unknown. The sample holds no much larger clone one base away, and base qualities are not on file.

Sequencing was performed on PBMCs. Recombination joined TRBV7-9 with TRBJ1-2; 7 nucleotides in the junction match TRBD1. The receptor's source is a woman younger than 30 in good health and CMV-seropositive. The DNA reads TGTGCCAGCAGCCGTGACAGGGAAAGAGGGGGCTACACCTTC. Its translation reads: CASSRDRERGGYTF.